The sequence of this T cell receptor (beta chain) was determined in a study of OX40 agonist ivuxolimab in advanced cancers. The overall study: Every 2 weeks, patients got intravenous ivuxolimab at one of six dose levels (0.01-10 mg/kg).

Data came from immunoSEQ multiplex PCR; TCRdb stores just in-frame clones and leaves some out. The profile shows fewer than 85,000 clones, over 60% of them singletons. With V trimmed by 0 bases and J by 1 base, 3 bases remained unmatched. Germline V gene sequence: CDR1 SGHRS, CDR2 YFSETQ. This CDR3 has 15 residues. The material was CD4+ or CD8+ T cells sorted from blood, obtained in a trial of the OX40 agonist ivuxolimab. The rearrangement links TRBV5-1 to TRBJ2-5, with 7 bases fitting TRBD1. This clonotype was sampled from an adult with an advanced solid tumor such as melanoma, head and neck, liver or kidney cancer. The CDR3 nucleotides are TGCGCCAGCAGCTTGGTTTCAGGGGGCCAAGAGACCCAGTACTTC. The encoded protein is CASSLVSGGQETQYF.